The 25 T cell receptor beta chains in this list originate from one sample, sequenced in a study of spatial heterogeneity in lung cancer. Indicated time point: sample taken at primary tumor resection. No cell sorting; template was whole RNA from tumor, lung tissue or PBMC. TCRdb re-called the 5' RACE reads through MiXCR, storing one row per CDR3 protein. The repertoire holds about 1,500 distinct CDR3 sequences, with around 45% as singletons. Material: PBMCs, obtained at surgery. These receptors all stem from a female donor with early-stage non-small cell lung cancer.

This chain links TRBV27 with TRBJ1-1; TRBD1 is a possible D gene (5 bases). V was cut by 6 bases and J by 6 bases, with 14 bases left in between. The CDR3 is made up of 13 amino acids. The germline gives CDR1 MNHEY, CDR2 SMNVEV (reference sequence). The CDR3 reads CASSKTVFSEAFF. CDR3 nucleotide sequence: TGTGCCAGCAGCAAGACAGTCTTCTCTGAAGCTTTCTTT.

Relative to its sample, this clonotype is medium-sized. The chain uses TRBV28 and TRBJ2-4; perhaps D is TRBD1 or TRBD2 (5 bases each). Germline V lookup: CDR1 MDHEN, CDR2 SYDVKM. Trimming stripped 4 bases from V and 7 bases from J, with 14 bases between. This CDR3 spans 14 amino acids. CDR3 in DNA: TGTGCCAGCAGTTACGGGACGGGATGGAACATTCAGTACTTC. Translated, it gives CASSYGTGWNIQYF.

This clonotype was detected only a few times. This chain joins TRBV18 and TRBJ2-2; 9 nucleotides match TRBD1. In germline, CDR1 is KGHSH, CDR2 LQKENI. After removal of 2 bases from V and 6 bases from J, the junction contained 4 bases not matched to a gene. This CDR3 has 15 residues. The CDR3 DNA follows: TGTGCCAGCTCACCAAGGACAGGGGACCCCGGGGAGCTGTTTTTT. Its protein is CASSPRTGDPGELFF.

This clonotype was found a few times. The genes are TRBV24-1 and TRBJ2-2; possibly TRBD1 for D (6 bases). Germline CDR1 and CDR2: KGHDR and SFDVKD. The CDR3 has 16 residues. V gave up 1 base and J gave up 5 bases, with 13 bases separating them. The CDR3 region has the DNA TGTGCCACCAGTGATTTAGGCAGGGGAGAGACCGGGGAGCTGTTTTTT. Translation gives CATSDLGRGETGELFF.

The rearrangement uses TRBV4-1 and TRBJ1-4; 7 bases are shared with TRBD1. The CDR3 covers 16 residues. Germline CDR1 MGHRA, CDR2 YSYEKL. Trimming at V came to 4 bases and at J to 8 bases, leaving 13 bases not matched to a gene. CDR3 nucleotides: TGCGCCAGCAGCCCGAGCACAGGGGATGGAGGCGAAAAACTGTTTTTT. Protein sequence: CASSPSTGDGGEKLFF.

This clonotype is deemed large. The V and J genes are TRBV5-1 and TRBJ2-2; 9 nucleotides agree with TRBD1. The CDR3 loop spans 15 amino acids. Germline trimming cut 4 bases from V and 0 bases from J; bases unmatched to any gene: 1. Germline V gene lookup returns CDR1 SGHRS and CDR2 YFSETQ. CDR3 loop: CASSTGGSNTGELFF. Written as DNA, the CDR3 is TGCGCCAGCAGCACAGGGGGCTCGAACACCGGGGAGCTGTTTTTT.

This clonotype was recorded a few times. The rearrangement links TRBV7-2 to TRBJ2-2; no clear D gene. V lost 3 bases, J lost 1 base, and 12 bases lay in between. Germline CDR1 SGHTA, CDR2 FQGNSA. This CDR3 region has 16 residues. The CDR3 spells CASSFWGNRNTGELFF. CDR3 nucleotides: TGTGCCAGCAGCTTCTGGGGAAACCGGAACACCGGGGAGCTGTTTTTT.

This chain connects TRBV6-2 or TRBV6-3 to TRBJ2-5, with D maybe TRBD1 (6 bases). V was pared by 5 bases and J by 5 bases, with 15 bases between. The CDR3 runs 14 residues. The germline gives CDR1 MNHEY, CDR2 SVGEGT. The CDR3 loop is CASSQPGVGETQYF. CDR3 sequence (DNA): TGTGCCAGCAGTCAACCAGGGGTAGGGGAGACCCAGTACTTC.

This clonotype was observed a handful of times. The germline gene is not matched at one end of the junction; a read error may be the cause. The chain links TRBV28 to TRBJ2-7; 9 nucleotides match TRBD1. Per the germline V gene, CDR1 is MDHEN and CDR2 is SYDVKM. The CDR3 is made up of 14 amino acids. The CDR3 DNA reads TGTGCCAGCAGCATAACAGGGGGCGGCTACGAACAGTACTTC. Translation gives CASSITGGGYEQYF.

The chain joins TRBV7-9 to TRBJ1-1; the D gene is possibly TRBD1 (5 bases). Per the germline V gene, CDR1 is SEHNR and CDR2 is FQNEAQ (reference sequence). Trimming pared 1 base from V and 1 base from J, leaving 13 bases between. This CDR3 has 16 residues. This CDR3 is CASSLGGGGENTEAFF. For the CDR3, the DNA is TGTGCCAGCAGCTTAGGCGGTGGAGGGGAGAACACTGAAGCTTTCTTT.

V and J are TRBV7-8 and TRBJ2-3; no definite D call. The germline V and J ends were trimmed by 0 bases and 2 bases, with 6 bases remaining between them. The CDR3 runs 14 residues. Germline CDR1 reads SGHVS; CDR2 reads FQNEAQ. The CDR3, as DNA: TGTGCCAGCAGCTTAGCTGAGGCCACAGATACGCAGTATTTT. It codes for CASSLAEATDTQYF. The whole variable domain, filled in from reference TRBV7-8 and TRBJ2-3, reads GAGVSQSPRYKVAKRGQDVALRCDPISGHVSLFWYQQALGQGPEFLTYFQNEAQLDKSGLPSDRFFAERPEGSVSTLKIQRTQQEDSAVYLCASSLAEATDTQYFGPGTRLTVL.

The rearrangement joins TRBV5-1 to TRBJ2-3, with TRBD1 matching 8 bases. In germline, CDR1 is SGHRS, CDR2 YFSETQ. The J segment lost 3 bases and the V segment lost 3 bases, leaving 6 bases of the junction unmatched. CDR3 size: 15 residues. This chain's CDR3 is CASSSGQGVTDTQYF. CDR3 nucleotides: TGCGCCAGCAGCTCCGGACAGGGAGTTACAGATACGCAGTATTTT.

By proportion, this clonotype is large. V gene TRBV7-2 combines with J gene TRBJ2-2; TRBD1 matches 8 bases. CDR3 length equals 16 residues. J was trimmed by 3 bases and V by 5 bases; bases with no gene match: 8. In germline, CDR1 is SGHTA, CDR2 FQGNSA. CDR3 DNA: TGTGCCAGCAGCGCCTCCGGGACAGGACACACCGGGGAGCTGTTTTTT. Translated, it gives CASSASGTGHTGELFF.

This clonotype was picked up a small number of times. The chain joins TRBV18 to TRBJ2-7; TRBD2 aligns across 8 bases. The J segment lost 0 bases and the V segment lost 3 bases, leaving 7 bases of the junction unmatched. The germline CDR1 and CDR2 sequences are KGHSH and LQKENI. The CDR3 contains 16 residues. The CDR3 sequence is CASSPRGGPSSYEQYF. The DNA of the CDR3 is TGTGCCAGCTCACCCCGGGGGGGCCCTAGCTCCTACGAGCAGTACTTC.

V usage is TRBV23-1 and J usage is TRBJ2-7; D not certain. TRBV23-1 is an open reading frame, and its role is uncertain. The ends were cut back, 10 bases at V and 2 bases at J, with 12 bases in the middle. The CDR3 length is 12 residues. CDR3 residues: CANVGTTYEQYF. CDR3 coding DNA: TGCGCCAACGTTGGAACTACCTACGAGCAGTACTTC.

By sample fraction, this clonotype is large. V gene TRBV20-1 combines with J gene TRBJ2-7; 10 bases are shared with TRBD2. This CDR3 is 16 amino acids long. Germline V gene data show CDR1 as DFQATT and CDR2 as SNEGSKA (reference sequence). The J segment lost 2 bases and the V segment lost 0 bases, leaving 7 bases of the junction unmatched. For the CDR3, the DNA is TGCAGTGCTAGAGATCTGGCTAGCGGGAGAGCCTACGAGCAGTACTTC. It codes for CSARDLASGRAYEQYF.

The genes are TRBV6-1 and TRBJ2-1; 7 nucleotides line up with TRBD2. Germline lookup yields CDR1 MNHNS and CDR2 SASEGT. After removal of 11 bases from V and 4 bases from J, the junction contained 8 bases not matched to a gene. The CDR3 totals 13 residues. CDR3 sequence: CAGVGSGYNEQFF. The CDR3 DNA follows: TGTGCCGGTGTGGGTAGCGGGTACAATGAGCAGTTCTTC.

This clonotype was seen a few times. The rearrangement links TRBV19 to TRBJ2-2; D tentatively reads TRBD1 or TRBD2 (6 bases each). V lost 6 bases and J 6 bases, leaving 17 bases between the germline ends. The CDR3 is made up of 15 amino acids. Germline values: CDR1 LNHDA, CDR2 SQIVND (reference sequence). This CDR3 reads CASSTLPGEAGELFF. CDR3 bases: TGTGCCAGTAGCACCCTCCCAGGGGAGGCCGGGGAGCTGTTTTTT. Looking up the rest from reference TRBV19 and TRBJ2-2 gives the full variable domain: DGGITQSPKYLFRKEGQNVTLSCEQNLNHDAMYWYRQDPGQGLRLIYYSQIVNDFQKGDIAEGYSVSREKKESFPLTVTSAQKNPTAFYLCASSTLPGEAGELFFGEGSRLTVL.

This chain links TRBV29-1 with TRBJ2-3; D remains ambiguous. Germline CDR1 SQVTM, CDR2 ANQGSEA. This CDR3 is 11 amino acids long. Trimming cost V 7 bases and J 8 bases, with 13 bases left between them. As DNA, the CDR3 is TGCAGCGCCGCCTTCTCAGTTACGCAGTATTTT. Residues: CSAAFSVTQYF.

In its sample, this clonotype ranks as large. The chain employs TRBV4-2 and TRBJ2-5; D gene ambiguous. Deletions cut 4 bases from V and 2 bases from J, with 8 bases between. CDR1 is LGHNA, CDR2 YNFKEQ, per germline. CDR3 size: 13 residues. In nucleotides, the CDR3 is TGTGCCAGCAGCCTGTCGGATCAAGAGACCCAGTACTTC. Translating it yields CASSLSDQETQYF.

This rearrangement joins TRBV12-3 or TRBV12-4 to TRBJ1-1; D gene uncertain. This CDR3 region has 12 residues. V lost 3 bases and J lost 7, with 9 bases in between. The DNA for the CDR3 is TGTGCCAGCAGTTTGGGTCTAAATGAAGCTTTCTTT. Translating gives CASSLGLNEAFF.

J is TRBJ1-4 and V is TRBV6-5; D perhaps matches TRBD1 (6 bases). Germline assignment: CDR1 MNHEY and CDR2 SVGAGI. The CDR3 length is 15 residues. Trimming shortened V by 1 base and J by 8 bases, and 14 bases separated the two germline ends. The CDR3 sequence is CASSYLGGAGEKLFF. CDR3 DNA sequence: TGTGCCAGCAGTTACTTGGGGGGCGCGGGAGAAAAACTGTTTTTT.

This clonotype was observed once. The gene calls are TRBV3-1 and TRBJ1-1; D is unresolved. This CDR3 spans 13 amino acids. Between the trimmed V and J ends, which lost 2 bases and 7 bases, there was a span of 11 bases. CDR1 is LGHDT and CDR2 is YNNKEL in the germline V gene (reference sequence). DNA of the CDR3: TGTGCCAGCAGCCAATCAGGCTTGCGTGAAGCTTTCTTT. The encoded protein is CASSQSGLREAFF.

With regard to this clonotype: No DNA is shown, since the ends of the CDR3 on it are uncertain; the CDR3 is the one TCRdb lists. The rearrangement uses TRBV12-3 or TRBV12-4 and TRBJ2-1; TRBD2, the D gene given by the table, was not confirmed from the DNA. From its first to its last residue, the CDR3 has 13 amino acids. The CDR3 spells CASSFGRGTSGFF.

In DNA, the CDR3 is TGTGCCAGCAGCTTGTTAAACCCAGCGGGAGGCACAGATACGCAGTATTTT. It translates to CASSLLNPAGGTDTQYF. The rearrangement uses TRBV5-6 and TRBJ2-3; 8 positions agree with TRBD2. CDR1 SGHDT and CDR2 YYEEEE come from the germline V gene. The V gene end was trimmed by 1 base and the J gene end by 1 base; junction bases not matched to a gene: 8. The CDR3 loop spans 17 amino acids. Full variable domain (missing parts from reference TRBV5-6 and TRBJ2-3): DAGVTQSPTHLIKTRGQQVTLRCSPKSGHDTVSWYQQALGQGPQFIFQYYEEEERQRGNFPDRFSGHQFPNYSSELNVNALLLGDSALYLCASSLLNPAGGTDTQYFGPGTRLTVL.